The clone carrying this T cell receptor beta chain showed up many times. The antigen remains unidentified. Purified naive CD4+ T cells were depleted of CD25+ Tregs. Semi-nested PCR with Nested Universal Primer A followed constant-region reverse priming of full-length variable regions. One entry per CDR3 protein results from TCRdb running MiXCR on the 5' RACE reads. The sample holds about 34,000 distinct CDR3 sequences, about 26% seen once. Whole-study findings and limits: The larger cohort examined one V-J beta rearrangement, not whole repertoires. Tumor memory CD4+ T cell TCR gene usage clustered with blood and lymph node memory CD4+ cells and lymph node naive CD4+ cells.

Germline CDR1 and CDR2: MNHEY and SVGEGT. Trimming stripped 0 bases from V and 4 bases from J, with 7 bases between. The CDR3 has 14 residues. The rearrangement uses TRBV6-2 or TRBV6-3 and TRBJ2-1, with no clear D. The TCR originated in a female donor with breast cancer. The specimen was naive CD4+ T cells sorted from a lymph node. Noted subset: naive CD4+ T cells, CD4+CD45RA+CD25-. The CDR3 DNA reads TGTGCCAGCAGTTACTCGATGGCTTACAATGAGCAGTTCTTC. Protein product: CASSYSMAYNEQFF.